Presented here are 21 T cell receptor beta chains from one specimen sequenced in a study of human T cells and chemical hapten exposure. TCRdb redid the calling of the RACE reads with MiXCR, one entry per CDR3 protein. This sample carries about 200,000 distinct CDR3 sequences, approximately 26% of them seen once, and the ten largest clones take 2% to 2.5%. As to time point: patch test 3, about 24 weeks after DPC sensitization. Treatment indicated: therapeutic diphenylcyclopropenone sensitization with weekly scalp DPC. The sample was whole blood, taken in connection with sensitization to the hapten diphenylcyclopropenone (DPC). These TCRs come from a woman aged 40 to 55 with alopecia areata. Some clones in this sample may be carry-over from other donors' samples.

The V and J genes are TRBV29-1 and TRBJ2-1, with D possibly matching TRBD2 (6 bases). Germline V gene sequence: CDR1 SQVTM, CDR2 ANQGSEA. Trimming removed 6 bases at V and 8 bases at J, with 20 bases between. This CDR3 contains 14 residues. In DNA form, the CDR3 reads TGCAGCGTCAAATATCAGGCGGGATATTATGAGCAGTTCTTC. It specifies CSVKYQAGYYEQFF.

The V and J genes are TRBV7-6 and TRBJ2-1; tentatively, D is TRBD2 (5 bases). The CDR3 consists of 14 residues. Germline V gene lookup returns CDR1 SGHVS and CDR2 FNYEAQ. V was trimmed by 2 bases and J by 9 bases, leaving 14 bases between them. In nucleotides, the CDR3 is TGTGCCAGCAGCTTACGTTACGGCGAGGGTGAGCAGTTCTTC. Amino acid sequence: CASSLRYGEGEQFF.

This clonotype has a handful of counts. The chain carries TRBV4-3 and TRBJ2-1; tentative D call: TRBD2 (5 bases). This CDR3 is 17 amino acids long. From germline, CDR1 is LGHNA and CDR2 YSLEER. V gave up 0 bases and J gave up 1 base, with 13 bases separating them. Here the CDR3 reads CASSQDLPGISYNEQFF. The CDR3 nucleotides are TGCGCCAGCAGCCAAGATTTACCGGGAATTTCCTACAATGAGCAGTTCTTC.

In its sample, this clonotype was seen many times. This rearrangement joins TRBV6-2 or TRBV6-3 to TRBJ2-3; 13 positions agree with TRBD2. This CDR3 contains 17 residues. The germline gives CDR1 MNHEY, CDR2 SVGEGT. The ends lost 5 bases at V and 5 bases at J; junction bases unmatched: 10. The CDR3 bases are TGTGCCAGCAGTCGCTACGGACTAGCGGGAGTTGGAGATACGCAGTATTTT. Encoded protein: CASSRYGLAGVGDTQYF.

The sample holds a few counts of this clonotype. V is TRBV2 and J is TRBJ2-3, with 12 bases fitting TRBD2. V shed 3 bases and J 3 bases; nucleotides not matched to a gene: 1. Germline assignment: CDR1 SNHLY and CDR2 FYNNEI. There are 15 residues in the CDR3. CDR3 DNA sequence: TGTGCCAGCAGTGATCTAGCGGGAGGGACAGATACGCAGTATTTT. Protein: CASSDLAGGTDTQYF.

The V and J genes are TRBV20-1 and TRBJ1-4; 11 bases align to TRBD1. The J segment lost 8 bases and the V segment lost 4 bases, leaving 3 bases of the junction unmatched. The germline V gene encodes CDR1 DFQATT and CDR2 SNEGSKA (reference sequence). This CDR3 is 13 amino acids long. The CDR3 loop is CSAIGQGAEKLFF. In DNA form, the CDR3 reads TGCAGTGCTATCGGACAGGGGGCCGAAAAACTGTTTTTT.

The V call is TRBV20-1, the J call TRBJ2-4; maybe TRBD1 (6 bases). The CDR3 is made up of 15 amino acids. The V gene's germline CDR1 is DFQATT and CDR2 SNEGSKA (reference sequence). The V and J ends lost 3 bases and 5 bases respectively, with 17 bases between them. The CDR3 spells CSASVGVAGENIQYF. CDR3 nucleotide sequence: TGCAGTGCTAGTGTCGGGGTCGCAGGGGAAAACATTCAGTACTTC.

This chain links TRBV24-1 with TRBJ1-2; D uncertain. V shed 1 base and J shed 6 bases, with 5 bases lying between them. The germline gives CDR1 KGHDR, CDR2 SFDVKD. This CDR3 spans 12 amino acids. CDR3 amino acids: CATSDFKDGYTF. In DNA form, the CDR3 reads TGTGCCACCAGTGATTTCAAGGATGGCTACACCTTC.

The sample holds a few counts of this clonotype. The chain is built from TRBV28 and TRBJ2-1; the D gene is possibly TRBD1 (6 bases). This CDR3 has 16 amino acids. Germline CDR1 reads MDHEN; CDR2 reads SYDVKM. Trimming removed 5 bases from V and 7 bases from J, with 21 bases in between. The CDR3 DNA reads TGTGCCAGCAGTCCCCCTCGAGGGGGAAAGACAAATGAGCAGTTCTTC. Protein product: CASSPPRGGKTNEQFF.

This clonotype showed up just a few times. This chain joins TRBV9 and TRBJ2-1, with a weak D call TRBD2 (6 bases). There are 14 residues in the CDR3. Trimming shortened V by 1 base and J by 4 bases, and 9 bases separated the two germline ends. The germline V gene encodes CDR1 SGDLS and CDR2 YYNGEE. Written as DNA, the CDR3 is TGTGCCAGCAGCGTAAGGGACTCTTACAATGAGCAGTTCTTC. Protein sequence: CASSVRDSYNEQFF.

The gene calls are TRBV20-1 and TRBJ1-5; D is perhaps TRBD1 (5 bases). Trimming pared 5 bases from V and 0 bases from J, leaving 17 bases between. The germline V gene encodes CDR1 DFQATT and CDR2 SNEGSKA (reference sequence). CDR3 size: 16 residues. The CDR3 spells CSAPEGPRYSNQPQHF. DNA for the CDR3: TGCAGTGCTCCGGAGGGGCCGCGATATAGCAATCAGCCCCAGCATTTT.

This clonotype was seen a single time. The V and J genes are TRBV6-5 and TRBJ1-1; D gene unclear. This CDR3 contains 14 residues. The germline CDR1 and CDR2 sequences are MNHEY and SVGAGI. Between the trimmed V and J ends, which lost 1 base and 5 bases, there was a span of 11 bases. CDR3 in amino acids: CASSYLGWETEAFF. The CDR3 nucleotides are TGTGCCAGCAGTTACTTGGGCTGGGAAACTGAAGCTTTCTTT.

In its sample, this clonotype was seen once. The J gene is TRBJ2-2, the V gene TRBV14; 11 bases align to TRBD2. CDR1 is SGHDN and CDR2 is FVKESK in the germline V gene. The CDR3 length is 17 residues. J gave up 3 bases and V 4 bases, and 7 bases lay outside the gene matches. The CDR3 here is CASSLNRLAGYTGELFF. The CDR3 nucleotides read TGTGCCAGCAGCCTAAACCGACTAGCGGGATACACCGGGGAGCTGTTTTTT.

This chain uses TRBV12-3 or TRBV12-4 with TRBJ1-2; D gene ambiguous. The V end lost 3 bases, the J end lost 0 bases, and 8 bases lay between the germline ends. This CDR3 is 14 amino acids long. CDR3: CASSFQEANYGYTF. The CDR3 nucleotides are TGTGCCAGCAGTTTTCAGGAGGCTAACTATGGCTACACCTTC.

This clonotype appeared once. The CDR3 DNA reads TGTGCCAGCAGTTACTCCGCCGGGAGGAGGCACGAGCAGTACTTC. This sequence encodes CASSYSAGRRHEQYF. V and J are TRBV6-5 and TRBJ2-7; 7 bases fit TRBD2. Germline loops: CDR1 MNHEY, CDR2 SVGAGI. The V gene end was trimmed by 0 bases and the J gene end by 5 bases; junction bases not matched to a gene: 7. There are 15 residues in the CDR3.

This rearrangement joins TRBV5-1 to TRBJ2-3, with D uncertain. Looked up from germline, CDR1 is SGHRS and CDR2 is YFSETQ. The CDR3 covers 12 residues. V shed 7 bases and J shed 6 bases, with 12 bases lying between them. The CDR3 nucleotides read TGCGCCAGCTATGAGGACCCGGATACGCAGTATTTT. This gives the protein CASYEDPDTQYF.

The chain joins TRBV28 to TRBJ2-1; 14 bases map to TRBD2. J gave up 6 bases and V 3 bases, and 10 bases lay outside the gene matches. This CDR3 comprises 18 residues. Per germline, CDR1 MDHEN and CDR2 SYDVKM. CDR3 DNA: TGTGCCAGCAGTTTGTTCCGACTAGCGGGAGGGCAGACCAATGAGCAGTTCTTC. Protein product: CASSLFRLAGGQTNEQFF. The variable domain in full, with the rest retrieved from reference TRBV28 and TRBJ2-1, is DVKVTQSSRYLVKRTGEKVFLECVQDMDHENMFWYRQDPGLGLRLIYFSYDVKMKEKGDIPEGYSVSREKKERFSLILESASTNQTSMYLCASSLFRLAGGQTNEQFFGPGTRLTVL.

This clonotype was observed a few times. This chain links TRBV27 with TRBJ2-3; no firm D call. Germline values: CDR1 MNHEY, CDR2 SMNVEV (reference sequence). This CDR3 comprises 15 residues. V lost 3 bases and J lost 2, with 12 bases in between. The CDR3: CASSFLRAYTDTQYF. CDR3 coding DNA: TGTGCCAGCAGTTTTTTAAGGGCCTACACAGATACGCAGTATTTT.

This clonotype was counted a single time. The DNA for the CDR3 is TGTGCCAGCATAGGGGGCACCGGGGAGCTGTTTTTT. Protein product: CASIGGTGELFF. The chain combines TRBV6-5 with TRBJ2-2; TRBD1 is a possible D gene (6 bases). This CDR3 is built from 12 residues. Germline V CDR1 and CDR2: MNHEY, SVGAGI. The V end lost 7 bases, the J end lost 4 bases, and 7 bases lay between the germline ends.

This chain joins TRBV7-6 and TRBJ1-6; D may be TRBD1 (6 bases). Trimming stripped 0 bases from V and 5 bases from J, with 14 bases between. CDR1 and CDR2 from the germline V gene are SGHVS and FNYEAQ. This CDR3 comprises 17 residues. The CDR3 protein is CASSLAVRTVNNSPLHF. CDR3 nucleotide sequence: TGTGCCAGCAGCTTAGCAGTGCGGACAGTGAATAATTCACCCCTCCACTTT.

The table lists this clonotype with a few counts. The CDR3 region has the DNA TGCAGTGCTAGAGATACAGGGAAGGTCACTGAAGCTTTCTTT. It specifies CSARDTGKVTEAFF. The gene calls are TRBV20-1 and TRBJ1-1, with a possible D match to TRBD1 (6 bases). V was clipped by 0 bases and J by 4 bases, with 12 bases between them. Germline loops: CDR1 DFQATT, CDR2 SNEGSKA (reference sequence). This CDR3 is 14 amino acids long.